The 6 T cell receptor beta chains below come from one sample, sequenced in a study of blood T cell repertoires in COVID-19. Only in-frame clones appear in the TCRdb table, and some are missing; sequencing was by immunoSEQ multiplex PCR. The sample lists around 150,000 clones; 65% to 85% were seen once. Material for sequencing was PBMCs or T cells enriched from blood (not recorded which). Source of these receptors: a man aged 35-49 years who had recovered from COVID-19.

The rearrangement uses TRBV2 and TRBJ2-5; TRBD2 matches 16 bases. V was clipped by 5 bases and J by 4 bases; unmatched bases: 7. The CDR3 runs 17 residues. Germline V gene sequence: CDR1 SNHLY, CDR2 FYNNEI. Here the CDR3 DNA reads TGTGCCAGCAGTCCCGGGACTAGCGGGGGGGCCCGAGAGACCCAGTACTTC. Protein sequence: CASSPGTSGGARETQYF.

The genes are TRBV2 and TRBJ2-1; D possibly corresponds to TRBD1 (5 bases). There are 15 residues in the CDR3. Germline CDR1 reads SNHLY; CDR2 reads FYNNEI. The ends were cut back, 2 bases at V and 3 bases at J, with 11 bases in the middle. CDR3 in amino acids: CASSEWTQNYNEQFF. The CDR3 DNA reads as TGTGCCAGCAGTGAATGGACACAAAACTACAATGAGCAGTTCTTC. Full variable domain (outside the CDR3, taken from reference TRBV2 and TRBJ2-1): EPEVTQTPSHQVTQMGQEVILRCVPISNHLYFYWYRQILGQKVEFLVSFYNNEISEKSEIFDDQFSVERPDGSNFTLKIRSTKLEDSAMYFCASSEWTQNYNEQFFGPGTRLTVL.

The chain joins TRBV4-1 to TRBJ1-4; D may be TRBD1 (5 bases). Germline V CDR1 and CDR2: MGHRA, YSYEKL. V was clipped by 5 bases and J by 0 bases, with 10 bases between them. CDR3 size: 15 residues. The CDR3 loop is CASSYQQATNEKLFF. CDR3 in DNA: TGCGCCAGCAGCTATCAACAGGCAACTAATGAAAAACTGTTTTTT.

V is TRBV18 and J is TRBJ2-4; weak D call: TRBD1 (6 bases). Trimming took 3 bases from V and 1 from J, leaving 13 bases between them. CDR1 and CDR2 (germline): KGHSH, LQKENI. This CDR3 comprises 16 residues. The CDR3 loop reads CASSPGQNRAKNIQYF. The CDR3 coding sequence is TGTGCCAGCTCACCGGGACAAAACCGGGCCAAAAACATTCAGTACTTC.

The rearrangement uses TRBV15 and TRBJ1-2, with 7 bases matching TRBD1. CDR3 length: 16 amino acids. Germline CDR1 LNHNV, CDR2 YYDKDF (reference sequence). V shed 1 base, J shed 4 bases, and the junction held 9 bases outside the gene matches. This CDR3 is CATSRGGTGDGYGYTF. In DNA, the CDR3 is TGTGCCACCAGCAGAGGTGGAACAGGGGATGGCTATGGCTACACCTTC. The variable domain in full, completed from reference TRBV15 and TRBJ1-2, reads DAMVIQNPRYQVTQFGKPVTLSCSQTLNHNVMYWYQQKSSQAPKLLFHYYDKDFNNEADTPDNFQSRRPNTSFCFLDIRSPGLGDTAMYLCATSRGGTGDGYGYTFGSGTRLTVV.

The chain is built from TRBV6-5 and TRBJ2-5; 7 bases align to TRBD1. This CDR3 has 16 amino acids. Germline CDR1 MNHEY, CDR2 SVGAGI. J lost 6 bases, V lost 2 bases, and 12 bases had no gene match. The chain's CDR3 is CASSYLNRDSTQTQYF. CDR3 nucleotide sequence: TGTGCCAGCAGTTACCTTAACCGGGACAGTACGCAGACCCAGTACTTC.